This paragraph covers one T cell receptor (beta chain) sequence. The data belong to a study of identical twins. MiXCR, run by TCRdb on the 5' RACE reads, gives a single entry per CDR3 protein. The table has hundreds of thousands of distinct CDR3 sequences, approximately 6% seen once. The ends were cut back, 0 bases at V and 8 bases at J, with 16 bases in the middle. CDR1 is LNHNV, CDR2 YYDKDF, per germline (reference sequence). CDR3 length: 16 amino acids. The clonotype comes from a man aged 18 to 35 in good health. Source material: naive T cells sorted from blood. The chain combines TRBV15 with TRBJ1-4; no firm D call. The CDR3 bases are TGTGCCACCAGCAGAGACGGTGGCAGTTGGAAGGAAAAACTGTTTTTT. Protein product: CATSRDGGSWKEKLFF.